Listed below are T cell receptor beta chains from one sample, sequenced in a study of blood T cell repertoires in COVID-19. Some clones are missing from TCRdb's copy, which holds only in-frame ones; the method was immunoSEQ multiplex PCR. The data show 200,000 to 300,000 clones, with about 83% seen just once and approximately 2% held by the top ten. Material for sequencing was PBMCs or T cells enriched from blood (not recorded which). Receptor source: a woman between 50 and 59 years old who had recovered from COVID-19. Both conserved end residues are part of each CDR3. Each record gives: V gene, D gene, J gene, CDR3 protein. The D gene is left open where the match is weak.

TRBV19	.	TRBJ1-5	CASSGGGWFQPQHF
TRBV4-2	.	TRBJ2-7	CASSQFGRLRRYEQYF
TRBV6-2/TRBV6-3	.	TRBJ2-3	CASSYVPGLNTDTQYF
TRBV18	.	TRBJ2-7	CASSPPYPGSYEQYF
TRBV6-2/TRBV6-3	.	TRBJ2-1	CASSYWMAGASYNEQFF
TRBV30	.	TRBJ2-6	CAWSASVLPGANVLTF
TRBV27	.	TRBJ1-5	CASRPTDRFGQPQHF
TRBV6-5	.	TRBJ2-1	CASSYTGGAYNEQFF
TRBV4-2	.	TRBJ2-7	CASSQEEEFGYEQYF
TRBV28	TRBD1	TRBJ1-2	CASSLNRGPYGYTF
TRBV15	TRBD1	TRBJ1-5	CATSRSKTGGTQPQHF
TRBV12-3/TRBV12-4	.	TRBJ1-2	CASRGGAVIGYTF
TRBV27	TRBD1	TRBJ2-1	CASSRGQGAVNEQFF
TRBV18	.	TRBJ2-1	CASSPVQVGGNEQFF
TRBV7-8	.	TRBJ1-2	CASSFDRSYGYTF
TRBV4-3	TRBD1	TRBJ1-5	CASSRDSSPISNQPQHF
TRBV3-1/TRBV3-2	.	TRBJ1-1	CASSLTDKNTEAFF
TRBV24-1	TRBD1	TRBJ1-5	CATSDSGTGEQPQHF